In its sample, the clone carrying this T cell receptor beta chain was seen a few times. The target antigen is unknown. The ends were cut back, 3 bases at V and 5 bases at J, with 9 bases in the middle. Germline values: CDR1 KGHDR, CDR2 SFDVKD. The length of the CDR3 is 13 residues. TCRbeta library preparation incorporated unique molecular identifiers. A single record per CDR3 protein comes from TCRdb applying MiXCR to the PCR reads. The sample consists of fewer than 250,000 distinct CDR3 sequences, around a sixth of them appearing once. The data were obtained in a study of T-cell reconstitution after alpha-beta-depleted transplantation in children. Points from the study as a whole: There were reportedly several hundred expanded graft clones from which alpha-beta T cells came about two months after transplant. One year after transplant, T-cell counts and diversity came mostly from newly produced T cells.

Source: PBMCs, mostly from graft donor cells, taken 360 days after TCRalphabeta/CD19-depleted stem cell transplant. J is TRBJ2-5 and V is TRBV24-1; unclear D gene. The TCR comes from a male patient aged 2-10 years who had a stem cell transplant for acute lymphoblastic leukemia, so the T cells may come from the graft donor. The CDR3 here is CATSDPSLETQYF. As DNA, the CDR3 is TGTGCCACCAGTGATCCCAGTTTGGAGACCCAGTACTTC.